This TCR beta chain was identified during a study of shared clonotypes between healthy human individuals. Study in general: Donors, aged 18 to 49, were a couple of women and three men. Regarding the study as a whole: Generally, estimated richness proved larger in naive subsets than it did in memory subsets.

CDR3 length: 16 amino acids. Germline V gene lookup returns CDR1 MDHEN and CDR2 SYDVKM. V lost 5 bases and J lost 0; bases outside the gene matches: 7. Deep was the level used in running the assay. Clones were read by immunoSEQ multiplex PCR, and TCRdb kept only the in-frame ones, dropping some. The data show around 750,000 clones, approximately 79% seen once. Comments on this clone: Its specificity is unknown.

It was into CD45RA+ naive and CD45RA-negative memory subsets that the CD4+ cells were split. This chain connects TRBV28 to TRBJ2-7; 10 nucleotides line up with TRBD2. This TCR came from a woman between 25 and 40 years old in good health. Sequenced material: memory CD4+ T cells sorted from blood. Subset specified: CD45RA-negative fraction. The CDR3 coding sequence is TGTGCCAGCAGTGCCCAGACTAGCGGGTACTCCTACGAGCAGTACTTC. Encoded protein: CASSAQTSGYSYEQYF.